Each of the 9 T cell receptor beta chains below was sequenced from the same sample in a study of cytomegalovirus exposure and HLA in healthy donors. Using immunoSEQ multiplex PCR, the repertoire was profiled, and TCRdb retains in-frame clones only, with some absent. The sample records about 110,000 clones, around 95% being singletons. The sequencing sample was made of PBMCs. These receptors were obtained from a young woman in good health and CMV-seronegative.

The genes are TRBV9 and TRBJ2-3; 7 bases line up with TRBD2. Germline trimming cut 5 bases from V and 3 bases from J; bases unmatched to any gene: 9. CDR1 SGDLS and CDR2 YYNGEE come from the germline V gene. This CDR3 has 15 residues. In DNA form, the CDR3 reads TGTGCCAGCAGAACTAGTGGACTAGGGACAGATACGCAGTATTTT. This codes for CASRTSGLGTDTQYF.

Worth noting for this clone: Other DNA sequences in the same sample also yield this CDR3. The chain carries TRBV18 and TRBJ2-5; weak D call: TRBD2 (6 bases). Germline-derived CDR1 and CDR2 are KGHSH and LQKENI. Trimming pared 6 bases from V and 2 bases from J, leaving 10 bases between. The CDR3 is 13 amino acids. CDR3 DNA sequence: TGTGCCAGCTCCCCGGGACTGCAAGAGACCCAGTACTTC. Translated, it gives CASSPGLQETQYF.

J is TRBJ1-1 and V is TRBV28; D unclear. This CDR3 contains 12 residues. Trimming pared 7 bases from V and 7 bases from J, leaving 13 bases between. Germline V gene data show CDR1 as MDHEN and CDR2 as SYDVKM. The chain's CDR3 is CASNFEGLEAFF. The CDR3 DNA is TGTGCCAGCAACTTCGAGGGTCTTGAAGCTTTCTTT.

V gene TRBV5-1 combines with J gene TRBJ1-2, with a weak D call TRBD1 (6 bases). The V end was cut by 4 bases, the J end by 6 bases, with 13 bases between. In germline, CDR1 is SGHRS, CDR2 YFSETQ. The CDR3 extends over 13 amino acids. The CDR3 sequence: CASSRTGLDGYTF. CDR3 sequence (DNA): TGCGCCAGCAGCCGTACAGGGTTGGATGGCTACACCTTC. The variable domain in full, with the rest retrieved from reference TRBV5-1 and TRBJ1-2, is KAGVTQTPRYLIKTRGQQVTLSCSPISGHRSVSWYQQTPGQGLQFLFEYFSETQRNKGNFPGRFSGRQFSNSRSEMNVSTLELGDSALYLCASSRTGLDGYTFGSGTRLTVV.

The V gene is TRBV7-2, the J gene TRBJ1-3, with D maybe TRBD1 (5 bases). The CDR3 runs 15 residues. Germline loops: CDR1 SGHTA, CDR2 FQGNSA. V lost 1 base, J lost 2 bases, and 9 bases lay in between. The CDR3 DNA reads as TGTGCCAGCAGCTTAGAATTCAGGGCTGGAAACACCATATATTTT. Its protein is CASSLEFRAGNTIYF. Looking up the rest from reference TRBV7-2 and TRBJ1-3 gives the full variable domain: GAGVSQSPSNKVTEKGKDVELRCDPISGHTALYWYRQSLGQGLEFLIYFQGNSAPDKSGLPSDRFSAERTGGSVSTLTIQRTQQEDSAVYLCASSLEFRAGNTIYFGEGSWLTVV.

The V gene is TRBV15, the J gene TRBJ2-1; D possibly corresponds to TRBD1 (5 bases). The CDR3 has 16 amino acids. V gave up 0 bases and J gave up 4 bases, with 13 bases separating them. Germline CDR1 and CDR2: LNHNV and YYDKDF (reference sequence). The CDR3 bases are TGTGCCACCAGCAGAGAACAGGATTTGAGATACAATGAGCAGTTCTTC. Its protein is CATSREQDLRYNEQFF.

The rearrangement joins TRBV28 to TRBJ2-7; maybe TRBD2 (6 bases). There are 15 residues in the CDR3. V lost 4 bases and J 4 bases, leaving 17 bases between the germline ends. Per the germline V gene, CDR1 is MDHEN and CDR2 is SYDVKM. The CDR3 nucleotides read TGTGCCAGCAGTTCCTCGGGACTGAGGTCATACGAGCAGTACTTC. This translates into CASSSSGLRSYEQYF.

The rearrangement uses TRBV7-2 and TRBJ2-3, with 8 bases aligning to TRBD2. CDR3 size: 14 residues. The germline CDR1 and CDR2 sequences are SGHTA and FQGNSA. V lost 5 bases to trimming and J lost 1 base; unmatched junction nucleotides: 2. CDR3 sequence: CASSRGGRTDTQYF. CDR3 sequence (DNA): TGTGCCAGCAGCCGGGGGGGACGCACAGATACGCAGTATTTT. The variable domain in full, completed from reference TRBV7-2 and TRBJ2-3, reads GAGVSQSPSNKVTEKGKDVELRCDPISGHTALYWYRQSLGQGLEFLIYFQGNSAPDKSGLPSDRFSAERTGGSVSTLTIQRTQQEDSAVYLCASSRGGRTDTQYFGPGTRLTVL.

The V and J genes are TRBV5-6 and TRBJ2-6, with D perhaps TRBD2 (7 bases). This CDR3 spans 18 amino acids. The germline V gene has CDR1 SGHDT and CDR2 YYEEEE. Trimming left V 4 bases short and J 3 bases short, with 20 bases between. The DNA of the CDR3 is TGTGCCAGCAGCCTCGGGGGGCCAGGGGTCTATGGGGCCAACGTCCTGACTTTC. Protein sequence: CASSLGGPGVYGANVLTF.